This passage covers 21 T cell receptor beta chains from one sample sequenced in a study of T-cell reconstitution after alpha-beta-depleted transplantation in children. For TCRbeta, the library was prepared with unique molecular identifiers. TCRdb reanalysed the PCR reads using MiXCR and keeps one entry per CDR3 protein. Seen here are under 20,000 distinct CDR3 sequences, 13% observed once, and the top ten hold approximately 40%. The sequencing here drew on PBMCs, mostly from graft donor cells, taken 60 days after TCRalphabeta/CD19-depleted stem cell transplant. The receptors originated from a female patient aged 2-9 years who had a stem cell transplant for congenital amegakaryocytic thrombocytopenia, so the T cells may come from the graft donor.

This clonotype was seen a handful of times. This chain uses TRBV3-1 with TRBJ1-3; D gene uncertain. V was shortened by 5 bases and J by 0 bases, with 8 bases between the two germline ends. Germline V gives CDR1 LGHDT, CDR2 YNNKEL (reference sequence). The length of the CDR3 is 14 residues. The CDR3 coding sequence is TGTGCCAGCAGCATTACCCCCTCTGGAAACACCATATATTTT. Translating it yields CASSITPSGNTIYF.

This clonotype was counted ten times or more. The rearrangement uses TRBV18 and TRBJ2-2, with D hard to call. The CDR3 length is 15 residues. The V gene's germline CDR1 is KGHSH and CDR2 LQKENI. V was trimmed by 0 bases and J by 1 base, leaving 6 bases between them. For the CDR3, the DNA is TGTGCCAGCTCACCACCGGCAGGGAACACCGGGGAGCTGTTTTTT. Protein sequence: CASSPPAGNTGELFF.

This clonotype occurred many times. The chain recombines TRBV20-1 with TRBJ2-5; D is unclear. Germline values: CDR1 DFQATT, CDR2 SNEGSKA (reference sequence). V dropped 6 bases and J dropped 0 bases, with 11 bases sitting between them. There are 13 residues in the CDR3. The CDR3 DNA reads as TGCAGTGCAAGGTCAGGATACCAAGAGACCCAGTACTTC. Encoded protein: CSARSGYQETQYF.

The table lists this clonotype with many counts. The V and J genes are TRBV3-1 and TRBJ2-2; D unclear. The germline gives CDR1 LGHDT, CDR2 YNNKEL (reference sequence). The V end lost 4 bases, the J end lost 0 bases, and 9 bases lay between the germline ends. CDR3 length equals 15 residues. The CDR3 nucleotides read TGTGCCAGCAGCCTGACTTTAGCGAACACCGGGGAGCTGTTTTTT. Translating it yields CASSLTLANTGELFF.

This clonotype occurred many times. The V call is TRBV7-9, the J call TRBJ2-7; a possible D gene is TRBD1 (6 bases). Trimming took off 7 bases at V and 7 bases at J, with 26 bases between the two ends. CDR1 SEHNR and CDR2 FQNEAQ come from the germline V gene (reference sequence). CDR3 length equals 16 residues. CDR3 region: CASIDVRQGSLGEQYF. In nucleotides, the CDR3 is TGTGCCAGCATCGACGTGAGGCAGGGGTCTCTCGGGGAGCAGTACTTC.

This clonotype was counted only a few times. The genes are TRBV10-3 and TRBJ2-1; no clear D. CDR1 is ENHRY and CDR2 is SYGVKD in the germline V gene. Trimming shortened V by 6 bases and J by 3 bases, and 3 bases separated the two germline ends. The CDR3 runs 11 residues. The CDR3 spells CAIRDYNEQFF. The CDR3 DNA follows: TGTGCCATCAGGGACTACAATGAGCAGTTCTTC.

There are many counts of this clonotype. The chain carries TRBV7-2 and TRBJ2-7; 13 bases align to TRBD2. After removal of 7 bases from V and 3 bases from J, the junction contained 6 bases not matched to a gene. The germline CDR1 and CDR2 sequences are SGHTA and FQGNSA. This CDR3 contains 15 residues. In DNA, the CDR3 is TGTGCCAGCACCCGGAGGACTAGCGGGAGCTACGAGCAGTACTTC. This codes for CASTRRTSGSYEQYF.

At least ten counts were recorded for this clonotype. This rearrangement joins TRBV5-1 to TRBJ2-5, with TRBD1 matching 9 bases. This CDR3 spans 15 amino acids. Germline CDR1 and CDR2: SGHRS and YFSETQ. Trimming at V came to 0 bases and at J to 4 bases, leaving 4 bases not matched to a gene. CDR3 sequence: CASSLELTGGETQYF. Here the CDR3 DNA reads TGCGCCAGCAGCTTGGAGTTGACAGGGGGAGAGACCCAGTACTTC.

This clonotype was seen at least ten times. V is TRBV12-3 or TRBV12-4 and J is TRBJ1-1, with D unclear. The CDR3 length is 10 residues. Trimming pared 7 bases from V and 5 bases from J, leaving 5 bases between. In DNA, the CDR3 is TGTGCCAGCATACGGACTGAAGCTTTCTTT. This translates into CASIRTEAFF.

This clonotype was detected many times. This chain connects TRBV14 to TRBJ2-3; D is perhaps TRBD1 (5 bases). The CDR3 loop spans 12 amino acids. Trimming cost V 3 bases and J 8 bases, with 9 bases left between them. The germline CDR1 and CDR2 sequences are SGHDN and FVKESK. CDR3 protein: CASSQLRATQYF. As DNA, the CDR3 is TGTGCCAGCAGCCAGCTCAGGGCTACGCAGTATTTT.

Many counts were recorded for this clonotype. The chain joins TRBV12-5 to TRBJ1-5, with 7 bases matching TRBD1. V gave up 1 base and J gave up 7 bases; unmatched junction bases: 7. The CDR3 has 15 amino acids. The germline V gene has CDR1 LGHNT and CDR2 FRNRAP. The CDR3 DNA is TGTGCTAGTGGTTTGGGGAACAGGGGCGGGCAGCCCCAGCATTTT. It codes for CASGLGNRGGQPQHF.

By sample fraction, this clonotype is medium-sized (0.01 to 0.1%). This chain connects TRBV5-6 to TRBJ2-7; perhaps TRBD1 as D (6 bases). Trimming took 6 bases from V and 5 from J, leaving 15 bases between them. The CDR3 covers 13 residues. Germline V lookup: CDR1 SGHDT, CDR2 YYEEEE. CDR3 sequence reads: CASTIPGVDEQYF. CDR3 DNA: TGTGCCAGCACCATTCCAGGGGTGGACGAGCAGTACTTC.

There are many counts of this clonotype. The chain links TRBV20-1 to TRBJ2-5; 8 bases are shared with TRBD2. Germline values: CDR1 DFQATT, CDR2 SNEGSKA (reference sequence). V shed 0 bases and J 7 bases; nucleotides not matched to a gene: 16. The CDR3 contains 17 residues. CDR3 residues: CSARDPGTGGPAGTQYF. The CDR3 nucleotides are TGCAGTGCTAGAGATCCCGGAACGGGAGGGCCTGCCGGGACCCAGTACTTC.

In this sample, this clonotype turned up many times. V usage is TRBV5-5 and J usage is TRBJ1-4; D unclear. The germline CDR1 and CDR2 sequences are SGHKS and YYEKEE (reference sequence). Trimming shortened V by 0 bases and J by 3 bases, and 3 bases separated the two germline ends. The CDR3 contains 13 residues. The CDR3 DNA reads TGTGCCAGCAGCTTGGGCTCTAATGAAAAACTGTTTTTT. Encoded protein: CASSLGSNEKLFF.

This clonotype was counted many times. CDR3 region: CSAEIHGLGEQFF. The CDR3 nucleotides read TGCAGTGCTGAAATCCACGGACTTGGTGAGCAGTTCTTC. The chain has TRBV20-1 and TRBJ2-1, with a possible D match to TRBD2 (5 bases). V dropped 5 bases and J dropped 9 bases, with 17 bases sitting between them. The germline V gene encodes CDR1 DFQATT and CDR2 SNEGSKA (reference sequence). CDR3 length equals 13 residues.

Ten or more counts support this clonotype. The V and J genes are TRBV29-1 and TRBJ2-3; TRBD2 agrees at 11 bases. The trim removed 0 bases at V and 0 bases at J, leaving 2 bases unmatched. Germline V gene sequence: CDR1 SQVTM, CDR2 ANQGSEA. There are 16 residues in the CDR3. CDR3 nucleotides: TGCAGCGTTGAAGATCGGACTAGCGGGAGCACAGATACGCAGTATTTT. Its protein is CSVEDRTSGSTDTQYF.

The genes are TRBV12-5 and TRBJ2-5; no clear D. Trimming took 2 bases from V and 5 from J, leaving 12 bases between them. The CDR3 is 14 residues long. Germline V gene sequence: CDR1 LGHNT, CDR2 FRNRAP. Here the CDR3 reads CASGLSLLGETQYF. CDR3 in DNA: TGTGCTAGTGGTTTGAGTCTTTTGGGGGAGACCCAGTACTTC.

This clonotype has a count of ten or more. The gene calls are TRBV2 and TRBJ1-5, with D tentatively TRBD1 (6 bases). This CDR3 is 15 amino acids long. Germline CDR1 and CDR2: SNHLY and FYNNEI. V dropped 7 bases and J dropped 7 bases, with 20 bases sitting between them. The CDR3 nucleotides are TGTGCCAGCACCAAGGGGGGGGCAGGTCGCCAGCCCCAGCATTTT. Amino acid sequence: CASTKGGAGRQPQHF. Variable domain in full (rest from reference TRBV2 and TRBJ1-5): EPEVTQTPSHQVTQMGQEVILRCVPISNHLYFYWYRQILGQKVEFLVSFYNNEISEKSEIFDDQFSVERPDGSNFTLKIRSTKLEDSAMYFCASTKGGAGRQPQHFGDGTRLSIL.

In its sample, this clonotype was seen many times. V usage is TRBV20-1 and J usage is TRBJ2-3, with 10 bases aligning to TRBD2. V shed 3 bases, J shed 0 bases, and the junction held 0 bases outside the gene matches. CDR1 and CDR2 (germline): DFQATT, SNEGSKA (reference sequence). The CDR3 loop spans 14 amino acids. CDR3 residues: CSARTSGSTDTQYF. The CDR3 coding sequence is TGCAGTGCTAGGACTAGCGGGAGCACAGATACGCAGTATTTT.

This clonotype was picked up many times. The chain recombines TRBV27 with TRBJ2-7; 12 bases align to TRBD2. The trim removed 1 base at V and 5 bases at J, leaving 6 bases unmatched. CDR3 length: 16 residues. In germline, CDR1 is MNHEY, CDR2 SMNVEV (reference sequence). The CDR3 nucleotides are TGTGCCAGCAGTTTATTGCGGACTAGCGGGAAACACGAGCAGTACTTC. It is translated as CASSLLRTSGKHEQYF.

This clonotype was seen many times. This chain connects TRBV18 to TRBJ2-1, with 8 positions matching TRBD2. The CDR3 spans 18 residues. Germline-derived CDR1 and CDR2 are KGHSH and LQKENI. V shed 0 bases, J shed 4 bases, and the junction held 11 bases outside the gene matches. The chain's CDR3 is CASSPPTGLAGRYNEQFF. In nucleotides, the CDR3 is TGTGCCAGCTCACCACCCACCGGCCTAGCGGGTAGATACAATGAGCAGTTCTTC.